The text below deals with one TCR beta chain. The data stem from a study of blood T cell repertoires in COVID-19. Across the study: The United States, Italy and Spain provided the acute and convalescent COVID-19 samples. The cDNA or gDNA used as material had been derived from T cells, B-cell-depleted T cells, or PBMCs.

Under the authors' procedure: It was from reference gene primer amplification that nucleated cell counts were estimated. The method was immunoSEQ multiplex PCR; TCRdb's version includes in-frame clones alone and lacks a portion of them. V, J and clone size are taken as reported in that table, and D and trimming were inferred from the DNA itself. The sample lists around 20,000 clones, around nine tenths occurring once. Deletions cut 7 bases from V and 1 base from J, with 16 bases between. The CDR3 spans 15 residues. CDR1 is SNHLY, CDR2 FYNNEI, per germline. This TCR derives from a human donor in a cohort sampled during active COVID-19. The material sequenced was peripheral blood. The chain carries TRBV2 and TRBJ1-1; TRBD1 is a possible D gene (5 bases). CDR3 in amino acids: CASTLTDTRNTEAFF. The CDR3 DNA is TGTGCCAGCACCTTAACGGACACAAGGAACACTGAAGCTTTCTTT. The full variable domain, with the rest looked up from reference TRBV2 and TRBJ1-1, is EPEVTQTPSHQVTQMGQEVILRCVPISNHLYFYWYRQILGQKVEFLVSFYNNEISEKSEIFDDQFSVERPDGSNFTLKIRSTKLEDSAMYFCASTLTDTRNTEAFFGQGTRLTVV.